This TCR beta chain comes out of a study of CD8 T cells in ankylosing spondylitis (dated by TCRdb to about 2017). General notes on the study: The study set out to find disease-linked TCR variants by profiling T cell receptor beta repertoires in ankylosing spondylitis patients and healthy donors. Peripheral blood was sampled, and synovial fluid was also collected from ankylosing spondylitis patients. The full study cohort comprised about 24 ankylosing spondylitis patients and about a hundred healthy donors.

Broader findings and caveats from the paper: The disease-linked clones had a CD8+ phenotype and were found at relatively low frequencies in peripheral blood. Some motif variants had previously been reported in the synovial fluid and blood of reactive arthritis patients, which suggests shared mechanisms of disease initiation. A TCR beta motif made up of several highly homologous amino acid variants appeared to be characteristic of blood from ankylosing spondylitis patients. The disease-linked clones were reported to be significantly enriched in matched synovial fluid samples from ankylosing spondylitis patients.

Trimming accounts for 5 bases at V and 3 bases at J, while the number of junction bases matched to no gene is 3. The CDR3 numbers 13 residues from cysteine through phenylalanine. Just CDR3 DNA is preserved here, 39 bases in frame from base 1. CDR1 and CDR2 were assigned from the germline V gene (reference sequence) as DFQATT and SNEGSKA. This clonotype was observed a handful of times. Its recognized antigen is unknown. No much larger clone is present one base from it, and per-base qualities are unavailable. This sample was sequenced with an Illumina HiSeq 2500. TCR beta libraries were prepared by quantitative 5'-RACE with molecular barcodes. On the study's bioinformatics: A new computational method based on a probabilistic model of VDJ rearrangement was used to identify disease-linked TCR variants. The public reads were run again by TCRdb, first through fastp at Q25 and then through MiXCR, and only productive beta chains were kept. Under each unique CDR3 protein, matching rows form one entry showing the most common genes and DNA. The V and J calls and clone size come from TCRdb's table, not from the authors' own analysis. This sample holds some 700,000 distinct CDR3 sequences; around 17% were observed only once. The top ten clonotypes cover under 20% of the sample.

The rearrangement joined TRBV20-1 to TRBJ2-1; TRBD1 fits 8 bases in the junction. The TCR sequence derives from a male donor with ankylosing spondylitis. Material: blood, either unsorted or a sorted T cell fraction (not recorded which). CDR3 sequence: CSADDRGYNEQFF. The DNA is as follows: TGCAGTGCTGACGACAGGGGCTACAATGAGCAGTTCTTC.